The 2 T cell receptor beta chains below all came from one sample that was sequenced in a study of shared clonotypes between healthy human individuals. The protocol was immunoSEQ multiplex PCR, while the TCRdb copy is restricted to in-frame clones and leaves out a portion. Of some 1,100,000 clones in the sample, about 84% were seen once. The sample consisted of memory CD4+ T cells from PBMCs. Subset specified: CD45RA-negative fraction. The receptors shown here come from a man aged 18 to 30 in good health. Some clones in this sample may be carry-over from other donors' samples.

This chain connects TRBV9 to TRBJ2-3; D may be TRBD2 (6 bases). Germline loops: CDR1 SGDLS, CDR2 YYNGEE. This CDR3 contains 15 residues. Trimming took 4 bases from V and 6 from J, leaving 18 bases between them. The CDR3 sequence: CASSPGGTPGDTQYF. CDR3 nucleotide sequence: TGTGCCAGCAGCCCAGGAGGGACCCCCGGCGATACGCAGTATTTT.

The chain couples TRBV7-3 to TRBJ2-2; D call uncertain. V lost 0 bases to trimming and J lost 5 bases, with 4 bases between them. Germline-derived CDR1 and CDR2 are SGHTA and FQGTGA. The CDR3 contains 13 residues. In DNA, the CDR3 is TGTGCCAGCAGCTTAACGCGAACCGGGGAGCTGTTTTTT. Its protein is CASSLTRTGELFF. Looking up the rest from reference TRBV7-3 and TRBJ2-2 gives the full variable domain: GAGVSQTPSNKVTEKGKYVELRCDPISGHTALYWYRQSLGQGPEFLIYFQGTGAADDSGLPNDRFFAVRPEGSVSTLKIQRTERGDSAVYLCASSLTRTGELFFGEGSRLTVL.